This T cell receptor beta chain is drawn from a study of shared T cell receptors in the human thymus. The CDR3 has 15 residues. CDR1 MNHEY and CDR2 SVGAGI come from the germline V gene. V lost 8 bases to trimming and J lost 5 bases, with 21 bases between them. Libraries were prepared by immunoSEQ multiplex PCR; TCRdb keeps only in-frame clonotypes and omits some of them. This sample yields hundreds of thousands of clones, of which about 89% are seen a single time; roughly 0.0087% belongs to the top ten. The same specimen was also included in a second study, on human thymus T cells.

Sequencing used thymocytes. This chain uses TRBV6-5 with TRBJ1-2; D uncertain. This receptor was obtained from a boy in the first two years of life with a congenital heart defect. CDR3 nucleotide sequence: TGTGCCAGCCTCAAGTGTCCGGGTTTAGATTATGGCTACACCTTC. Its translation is CASLKCPGLDYGYTF.